The clone carrying this T cell receptor beta chain was observed a handful of times. TCRdb re-called the 5' RACE reads through MiXCR, storing one row per CDR3 protein. The table includes 53,000 or so distinct CDR3 sequences, around 12% detected once. The source of the sample is a study of early T cells in non-severe SARS-CoV-2 infection. V was shortened by 1 base and J by 4 bases, with 8 bases between the two germline ends. This CDR3 has 13 residues. Germline CDR1 reads SGHNT; CDR2 reads YENEEA. This chain joins TRBV11-3 and TRBJ2-7; D unresolved. Sequencing was performed on whole blood, taken at baseline. This clonotype originated in an adult who was a healthcare worker with PCR-confirmed SARS-CoV-2 infection or an uninfected control (not recorded which). CDR3 nucleotides: TGTGCCAGCAGCTTAGCGGTTGGATACGAGCAGTACTTC. This codes for CASSLAVGYEQYF.